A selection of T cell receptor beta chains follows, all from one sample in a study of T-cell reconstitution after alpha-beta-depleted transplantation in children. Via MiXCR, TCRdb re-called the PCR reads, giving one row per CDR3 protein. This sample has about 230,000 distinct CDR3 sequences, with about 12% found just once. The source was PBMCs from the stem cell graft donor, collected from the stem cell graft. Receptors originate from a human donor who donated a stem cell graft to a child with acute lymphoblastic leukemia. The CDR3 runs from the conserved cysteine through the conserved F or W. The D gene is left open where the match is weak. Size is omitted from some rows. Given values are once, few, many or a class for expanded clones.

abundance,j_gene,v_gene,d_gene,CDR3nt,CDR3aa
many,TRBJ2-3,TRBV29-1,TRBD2,TGCAGCGTGTTAGCGGGAGGGCCGGATACGCAGTATTTT,CSVLAGGPDTQYF
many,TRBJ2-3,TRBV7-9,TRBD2,TGTGCCAGCAGCTTAGTAGCGGGAGACACAGATACGCAGTATTTT,CASSLVAGDTDTQYF
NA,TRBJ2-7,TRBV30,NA,TGTGCCTGGAGTGTATATCTGGAGCAGTACTTC,CAWSVYLEQYF
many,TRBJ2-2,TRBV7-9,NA,TGTGCCAGCGGTAAAGGGAGGAACACCGGGGAGCTGTTTTTT,CASGKGRNTGELFF
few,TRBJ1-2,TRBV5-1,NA,TGCGCCAGCAGCCCCCCTCAGGACTCGGGCTACACCTTC,CASSPPQDSGYTF
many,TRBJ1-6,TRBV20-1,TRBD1,TGCAGTGCTAGGAACAGGGGGCTAGATTCACCCCTCCACTTT,CSARNRGLDSPLHF
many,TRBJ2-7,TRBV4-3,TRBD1,TGCGCCAGCAGCCAAGAAGGGACAGGGTCTTACGAGCAGTACTTC,CASSQEGTGSYEQYF
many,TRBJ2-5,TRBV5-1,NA,TGCGCCAGCAAGGGGGGTAAAGGGTCTGACCAAGAGACCCAGTACTTC,CASKGGKGSDQETQYF
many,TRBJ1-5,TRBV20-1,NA,TGCAGTGCTCGAATGGGGAATCAGCCCCAGCATTTT,CSARMGNQPQHF
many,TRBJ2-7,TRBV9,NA,TGTGCCAGCAGCGCCACCGGGTCATCGTATTACGAGCAGTACTTC,CASSATGSSYYEQYF
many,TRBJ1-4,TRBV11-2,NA,TGTGCCAGCAGCTTAGACCGGGATACTCGACAGCACAACAGAGAAAAACTGTTTTTT,CASSLDRDTRQHNREKLFF
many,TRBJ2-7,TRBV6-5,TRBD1,TGTGCCAGCAGCTCCCAGGGGCAGGGGGACTACGAGCAGTACTTC,CASSSQGQGDYEQYF
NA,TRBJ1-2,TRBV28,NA,TGTGCCAGCTCCGCCGTCGAAAATAACTATGGCTACACCTTC,CASSAVENNYGYTF
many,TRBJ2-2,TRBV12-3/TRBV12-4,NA,TGTGCCAGCAGTTCCTCCACAGGGGGGGACACCGGGGAGCTGTTTTTT,CASSSSTGGDTGELFF
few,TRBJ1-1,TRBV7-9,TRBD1,TGTGCCAGCAGCTTGACAGGGGGAGGAATCTCGGGCACTGAAGCTTTCTTT,CASSLTGGGISGTEAFF
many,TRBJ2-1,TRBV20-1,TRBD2,TGCAGTGCTAGAGATTCTAGCGGGAGGGCCTTCTACAATGAGCAGTTCTTC,CSARDSSGRAFYNEQFF
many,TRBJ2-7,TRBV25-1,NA,TGTGCCAGCAGTGGGCACACAGGGACCTACGAGCAGTACTTC,CASSGHTGTYEQYF
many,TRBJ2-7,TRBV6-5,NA,TGTGCCAGCAGTTACCGGGGCAGAACCCACGAGCAGTACTTC,CASSYRGRTHEQYF
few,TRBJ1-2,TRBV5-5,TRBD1,TGTGCCAGCAGCTCGACACAGGGGATCGTGAGAGGCTACACCTTC,CASSSTQGIVRGYTF
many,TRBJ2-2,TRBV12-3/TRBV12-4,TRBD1,TGTGCCAGCAGGCTCACAGGGGCGAACACCGGGGAGCTGTTTTTT,CASRLTGANTGELFF
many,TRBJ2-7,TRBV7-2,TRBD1,TGTGCCAGCAGCCATTTCCACGGGACAGGGGACCACGAGCAGTACTTC,CASSHFHGTGDHEQYF
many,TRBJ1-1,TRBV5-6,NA,TGTGCCAGCAGCTTGACGCGGGGAACTGAAGCTTTCTTT,CASSLTRGTEAFF